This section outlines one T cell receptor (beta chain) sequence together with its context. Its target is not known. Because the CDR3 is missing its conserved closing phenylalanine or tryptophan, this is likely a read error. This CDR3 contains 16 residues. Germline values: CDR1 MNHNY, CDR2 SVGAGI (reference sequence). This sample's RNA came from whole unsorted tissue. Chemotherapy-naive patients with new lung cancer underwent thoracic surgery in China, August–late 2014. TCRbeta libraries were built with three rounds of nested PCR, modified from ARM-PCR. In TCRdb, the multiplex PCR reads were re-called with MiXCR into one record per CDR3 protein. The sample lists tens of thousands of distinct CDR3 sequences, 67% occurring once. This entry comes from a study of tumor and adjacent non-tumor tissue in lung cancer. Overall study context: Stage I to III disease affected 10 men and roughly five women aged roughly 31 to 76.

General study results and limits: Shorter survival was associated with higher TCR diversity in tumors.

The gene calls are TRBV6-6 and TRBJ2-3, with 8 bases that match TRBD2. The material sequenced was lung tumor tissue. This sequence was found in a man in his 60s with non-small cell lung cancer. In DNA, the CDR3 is TGTGCCAACAGTTCCCTCCCGGCGGGGGGAACAGATACGCAGTATGTT. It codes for CANSSLPAGGTDTQYV.